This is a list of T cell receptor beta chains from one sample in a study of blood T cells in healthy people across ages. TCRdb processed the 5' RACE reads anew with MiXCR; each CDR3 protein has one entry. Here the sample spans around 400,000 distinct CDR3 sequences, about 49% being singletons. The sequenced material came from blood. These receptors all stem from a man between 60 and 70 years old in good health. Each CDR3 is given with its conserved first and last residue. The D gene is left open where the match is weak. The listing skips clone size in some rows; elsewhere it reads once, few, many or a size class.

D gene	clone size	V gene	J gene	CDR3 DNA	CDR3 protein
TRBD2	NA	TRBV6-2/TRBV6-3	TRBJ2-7	TGTGCCAGCAGTTACATTCCCCGACTAGCGGGGGGCGATGAGCAGTACTTC	CASSYIPRLAGGDEQYF
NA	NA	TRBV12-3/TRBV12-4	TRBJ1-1	TGTGCCAGCAGGGTGGCGGGTAGAAATACTGAAGCTTTCTTT	CASRVAGRNTEAFF
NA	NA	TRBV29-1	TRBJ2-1	TGCAGCGGGGGACGAAGCTTCGACAATGAGCAGTTCTTC	CSGGRSFDNEQFF
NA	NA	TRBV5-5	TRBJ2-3	TGTGCCAGCAGCTTGTTTGCCACAGATACGCAGTATTTT	CASSLFATDTQYF
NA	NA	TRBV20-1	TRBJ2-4	TGCAGTGCTAGCGGGGAACCGGGACCCCGGGTAAAAATTCAGTACTTC	CSASGEPGPRVKIQYF
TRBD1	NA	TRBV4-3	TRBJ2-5	TGCGCCAGCAGCCAAGATCGGGGGACAGGGGAAGAGCAGTACTTC	CASSQDRGTGEEQYF
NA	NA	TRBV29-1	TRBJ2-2	TGCAGCGTTCTTACTCCGGGGGGGGAGCTGTTTTTT	CSVLTPGGELFF
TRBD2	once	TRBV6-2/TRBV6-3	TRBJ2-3	TGTGCCAGCAGTTACACTAGCGGGGAGGCAGATACGCAGTATTTT	CASSYTSGEADTQYF
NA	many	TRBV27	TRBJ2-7	TGTGCCAGCGCGTTGGGGCAGATCTACGAGCAGTACTTC	CASALGQIYEQYF
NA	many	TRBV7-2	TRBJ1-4	TGTGCCAGCAGCCCAATCGGTGGCGGGACGGACGGGGGTGAAAAACTGTTTTTT	CASSPIGGGTDGGEKLFF
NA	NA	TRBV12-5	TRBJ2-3	TGTGCTAGTGGGGGGCGGAGCACAGATACGCAGTATTTT	CASGGRSTDTQYF
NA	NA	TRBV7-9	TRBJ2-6	TGTGCCAGCAGCTTAGCGCGGTCGTGGAGCTCTGGGGCCAACGTCCTGACTTTC	CASSLARSWSSGANVLTF
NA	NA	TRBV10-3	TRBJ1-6	TGTGCCATTAAGAGGACAGCCGAATCACCCCTCCACTTT	CAIKRTAESPLHF
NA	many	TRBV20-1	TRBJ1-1	TGCAGTGCTAGAAGGCAGGGCTATGAAGCTTTCTTT	CSARRQGYEAFF
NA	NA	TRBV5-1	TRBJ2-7	TGCGCCAGCAGCTTGGGCGGGACCAGCTCCTACGAGCAGTACTTC	CASSLGGTSSYEQYF
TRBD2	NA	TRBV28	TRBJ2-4	TGTGCCAGCAGTTCTCCCCGAGCGGGAGGGCCTTACCGTGTCCCCAAAAACATTCAGTACTTC	CASSSPRAGGPYRVPKNIQYF
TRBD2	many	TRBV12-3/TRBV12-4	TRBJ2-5	TGTGCCAGCAGTTCCCTCGGGGGGAGGGAGACCCAGTACTTC	CASSSLGGRETQYF
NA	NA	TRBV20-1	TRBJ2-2	TGCAGTGCTAGTATTCCGAGCGGGAACACCGGGGAGCTGTTTTTT	CSASIPSGNTGELFF
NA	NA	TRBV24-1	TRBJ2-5	TGTGCCACCAGTGATTTGCCCGGCAGGGGCCCAGAGACCCAGTACTTC	CATSDLPGRGPETQYF
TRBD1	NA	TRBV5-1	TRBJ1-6	TGCGCCAGCGCCCCTTGGGGGACAGGGGACTCACCCCTCCACTTT	CASAPWGTGDSPLHF